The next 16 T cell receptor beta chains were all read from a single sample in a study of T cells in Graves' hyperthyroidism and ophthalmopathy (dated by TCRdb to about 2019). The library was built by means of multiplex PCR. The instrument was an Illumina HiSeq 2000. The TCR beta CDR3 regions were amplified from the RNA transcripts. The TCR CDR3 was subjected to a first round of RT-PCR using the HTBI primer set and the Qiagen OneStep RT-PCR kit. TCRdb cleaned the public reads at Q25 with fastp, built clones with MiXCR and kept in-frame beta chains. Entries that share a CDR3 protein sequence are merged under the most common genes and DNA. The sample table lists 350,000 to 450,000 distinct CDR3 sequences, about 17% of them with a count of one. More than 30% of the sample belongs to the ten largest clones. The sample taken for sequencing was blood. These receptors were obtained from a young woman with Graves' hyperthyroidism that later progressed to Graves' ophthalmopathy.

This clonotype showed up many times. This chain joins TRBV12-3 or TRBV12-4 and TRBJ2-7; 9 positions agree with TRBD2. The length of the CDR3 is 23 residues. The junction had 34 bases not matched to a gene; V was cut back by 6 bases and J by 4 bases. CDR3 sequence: CASRRNRDSEATSGGHILYEQYF. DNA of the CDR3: TGTGCCAGCAGGAGAAACCGGGACTCCGAGGCGACTAGCGGTGGCCACATCCTTTACGAGCAGTACTTC.

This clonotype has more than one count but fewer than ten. CDR3 nucleotide sequence: TGTGCCAGTAGTGCACGACAAAGGGCCGGGGGCAATCAGCCCCAGCATTTT. As protein: CASSARQRAGGNQPQHF. The V and J genes are TRBV19 and TRBJ1-5, with D unclear. This CDR3 spans 17 amino acids. CDR1 and CDR2 (germline): LNHDA, SQIVND (reference sequence). V dropped 5 bases and J dropped 2 bases, with 19 bases sitting between them.

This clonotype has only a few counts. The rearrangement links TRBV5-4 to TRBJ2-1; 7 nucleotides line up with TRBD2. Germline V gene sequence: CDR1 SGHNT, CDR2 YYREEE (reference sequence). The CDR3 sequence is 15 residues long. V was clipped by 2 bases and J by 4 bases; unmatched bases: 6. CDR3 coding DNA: TGTGCCAGCAGCTTAGGACTAGAGGAGTACAATGAGCAGTTCTTC. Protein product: CASSLGLEEYNEQFF. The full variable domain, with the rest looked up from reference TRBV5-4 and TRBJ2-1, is ETGVTQSPTHLIKTRGQQVTLRCSSQSGHNTVSWYQQALGQGPQFIFQYYREEENGRGNFPPRFSGLQFPNYSSELNVNALELDDSALYLCASSLGLEEYNEQFFGPGTRLTVL.

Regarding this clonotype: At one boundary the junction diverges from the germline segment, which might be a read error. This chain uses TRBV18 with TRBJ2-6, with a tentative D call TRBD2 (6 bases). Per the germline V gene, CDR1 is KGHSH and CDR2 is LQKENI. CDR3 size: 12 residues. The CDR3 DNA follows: TGTGCCAGCGCGGGCGGGGCCAACGCCCTGACTTTC. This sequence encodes CASAGGANALTF.

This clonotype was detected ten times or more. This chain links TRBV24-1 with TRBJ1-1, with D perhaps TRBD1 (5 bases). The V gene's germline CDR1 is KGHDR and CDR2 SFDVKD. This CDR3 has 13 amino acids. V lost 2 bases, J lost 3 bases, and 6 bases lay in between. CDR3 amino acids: CATSDWGDTEAFF. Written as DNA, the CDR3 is TGTGCCACCAGTGATTGGGGGGACACTGAAGCTTTCTTT.

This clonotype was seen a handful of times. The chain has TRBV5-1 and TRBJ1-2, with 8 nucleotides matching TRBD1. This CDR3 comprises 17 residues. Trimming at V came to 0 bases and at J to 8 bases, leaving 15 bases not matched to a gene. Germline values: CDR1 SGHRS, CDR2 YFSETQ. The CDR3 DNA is TGCGCCAGCAGCTTGGCCAGGGGGCACGATCTGATGGGGGGCTACACCTTC. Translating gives CASSLARGHDLMGGYTF.

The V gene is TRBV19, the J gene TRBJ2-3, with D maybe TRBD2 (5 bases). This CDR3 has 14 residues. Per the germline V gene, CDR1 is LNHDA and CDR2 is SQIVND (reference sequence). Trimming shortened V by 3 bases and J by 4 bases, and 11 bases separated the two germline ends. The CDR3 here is CASSIILDSDTQYF. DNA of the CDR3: TGTGCCAGTAGTATCATATTGGACTCAGATACGCAGTATTTT.

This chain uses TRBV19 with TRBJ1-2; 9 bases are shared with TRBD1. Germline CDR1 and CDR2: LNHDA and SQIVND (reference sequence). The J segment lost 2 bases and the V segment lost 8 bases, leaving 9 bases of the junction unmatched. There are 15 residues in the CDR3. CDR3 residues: CASYDRQGGNYGYTF. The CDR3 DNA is TGTGCCAGTTACGACAGACAGGGGGGCAACTATGGCTACACCTTC.

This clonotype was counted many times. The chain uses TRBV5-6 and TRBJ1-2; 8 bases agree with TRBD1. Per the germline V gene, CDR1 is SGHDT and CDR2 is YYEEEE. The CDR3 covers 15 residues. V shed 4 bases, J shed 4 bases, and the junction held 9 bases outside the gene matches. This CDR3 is CASSRPGQDLYGYTF. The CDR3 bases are TGTGCCAGCAGCCGACCGGGACAGGACCTCTATGGCTACACCTTC.

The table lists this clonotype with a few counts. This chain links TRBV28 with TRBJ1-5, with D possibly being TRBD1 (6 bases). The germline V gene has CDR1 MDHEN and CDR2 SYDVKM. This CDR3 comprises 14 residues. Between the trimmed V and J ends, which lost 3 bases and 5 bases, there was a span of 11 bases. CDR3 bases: TGTGCCAGCAGTTTCAGGGGTTGGGATCAGCCCCAGCATTTT. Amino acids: CASSFRGWDQPQHF.

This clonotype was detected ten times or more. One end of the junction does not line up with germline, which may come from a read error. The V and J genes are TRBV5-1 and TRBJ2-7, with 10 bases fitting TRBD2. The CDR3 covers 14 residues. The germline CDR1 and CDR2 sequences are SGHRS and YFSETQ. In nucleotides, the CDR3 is TGTGCCAGCAGCTTAACTAGCGGGACATACGAGCAGTACTTC. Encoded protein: CASSLTSGTYEQYF. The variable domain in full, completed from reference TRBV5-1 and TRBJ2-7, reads KAGVTQTPRYLIKTRGQQVTLSCSPISGHRSVSWYQQTPGQGLQFLFEYFSETQRNKGNFPGRFSGRQFSNSRSEMNVSTLELGDSALYLCASSLTSGTYEQYFGPGTRLTVT.

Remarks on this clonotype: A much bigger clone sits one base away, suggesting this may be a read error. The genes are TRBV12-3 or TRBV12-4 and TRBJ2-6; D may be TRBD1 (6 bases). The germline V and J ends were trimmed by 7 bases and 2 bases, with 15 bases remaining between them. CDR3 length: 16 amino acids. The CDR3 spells CASMATGSAGANVLTF. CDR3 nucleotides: TGTGCCAGCATGGCCACAGGGTCCGCTGGGGCCAACGTCCTGACTTTC.

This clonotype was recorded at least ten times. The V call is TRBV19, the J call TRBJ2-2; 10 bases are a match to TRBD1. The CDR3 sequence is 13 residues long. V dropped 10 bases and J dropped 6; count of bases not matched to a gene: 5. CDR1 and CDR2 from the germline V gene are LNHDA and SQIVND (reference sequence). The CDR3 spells CAIRDRGAGELFF. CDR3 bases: TGTGCCATCCGGGACAGGGGTGCCGGGGAGCTGTTTTTT. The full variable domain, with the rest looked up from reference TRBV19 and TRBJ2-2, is DGGITQSPKYLFRKEGQNVTLSCEQNLNHDAMYWYRQDPGQGLRLIYYSQIVNDFQKGDIAEGYSVSREKKESFPLTVTSAQKNPTAFYLCAIRDRGAGELFFGEGSRLTVL.

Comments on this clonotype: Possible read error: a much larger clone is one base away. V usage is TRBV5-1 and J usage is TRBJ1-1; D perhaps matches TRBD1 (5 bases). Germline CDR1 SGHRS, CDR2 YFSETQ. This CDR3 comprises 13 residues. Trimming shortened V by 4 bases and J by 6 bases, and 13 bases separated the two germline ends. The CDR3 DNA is TGCGCCAGCAGCGATGGGTGGGGCGCTGAAGCTTTCTTT. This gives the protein CASSDGWGAEAFF.

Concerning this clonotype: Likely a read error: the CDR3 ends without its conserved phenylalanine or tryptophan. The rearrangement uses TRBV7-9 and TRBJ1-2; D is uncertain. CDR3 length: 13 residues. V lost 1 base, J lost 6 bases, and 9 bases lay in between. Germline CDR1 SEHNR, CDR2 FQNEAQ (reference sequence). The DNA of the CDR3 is TGTGCCAGCAGCTTAGAAGGGATCCATGGCTACACCCTC. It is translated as CASSLEGIHGYTL.

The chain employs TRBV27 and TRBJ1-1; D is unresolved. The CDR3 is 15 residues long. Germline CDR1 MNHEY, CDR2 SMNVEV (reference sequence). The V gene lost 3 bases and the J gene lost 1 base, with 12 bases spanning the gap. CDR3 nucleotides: TGTGCCAGCAGTTTGAGGGCGCACGGGAACACTGAAGCTTTCTTT. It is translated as CASSLRAHGNTEAFF.